Listed below are T cell receptor beta chains from one sample, sequenced in a study of T cells after yellow fever vaccination. TCRdb analysed the 5' RACE reads with MiXCR anew, one entry per CDR3 protein. The data hold a few hundred thousand distinct CDR3 sequences, with roughly 5.2% observed a single time. The material was CD4+ T cells sorted from PBMCs, obtained on the day of the yellow fever booster vaccination. The source of these receptors is a man between 18 and 35 years old who received the YFV17D yellow fever vaccine. The CDR3 runs from the conserved cysteine through the conserved F or W. D genes are given only for firm matches. For some rows the clone size is stated as once, few or many, or as a class when expanded; others skip it.

J: TRBJ2-1; V: TRBV20-1; D: .; size: many; CDR3: CSARLAGSYNEQFF; DNA: TGCAGTGCTAGACTTGCCGGTTCCTACAATGAGCAGTTCTTC
J: TRBJ2-2; V: TRBV7-8; D: .; size: few; CDR3: CASSLMFRGGTGELFF; DNA: TGTGCCAGCAGCTTAATGTTCCGGGGCGGCACCGGGGAGCTGTTTTTT
J: TRBJ1-1; V: TRBV4-1; D: .; size: many; CDR3: CASSQRVLDTEAFF; DNA: TGCGCCAGCAGCCAAAGGGTTCTGGACACTGAAGCTTTCTTT
J: TRBJ2-1; V: TRBV4-1; D: .; size: many; CDR3: CASSQAGRGLYNEQFF; DNA: TGCGCCAGCAGCCAAGCGGGGCGGGGTTTATACAATGAGCAGTTCTTC
J: TRBJ2-7; V: TRBV7-2; D: .; size: few; CDR3: CASSPSGALYEQYF; DNA: TGTGCCAGCAGCCCATCGGGTGCACTCTACGAGCAGTACTTC
J: TRBJ2-2; V: TRBV3-1; D: .; size: few; CDR3: CASSRRGMNTGELFF; DNA: TGTGCCAGCAGCCGCCGGGGAATGAACACCGGGGAGCTGTTTTTT
J: TRBJ2-5; V: TRBV4-1; D: TRBD2; size: .; CDR3: CASSQLGLVRETQYF; DNA: TGCGCCAGCAGCCAACTGGGACTAGTTAGGGAGACCCAGTACTTC
J: TRBJ2-1; V: TRBV12-3/TRBV12-4; D: .; size: many; CDR3: CASSLASGSYNEQFF; DNA: TGTGCCAGCAGTTTAGCTAGCGGCTCCTACAATGAGCAGTTCTTC
J: TRBJ2-7; V: TRBV5-1; D: .; size: many; CDR3: CASSLGEARGEQYF; DNA: TGCGCCAGCAGCTTGGGGGAGGCAAGGGGAGAGCAGTACTTC
J: TRBJ1-1; V: TRBV5-1; D: .; size: many; CDR3: CASSRARATEAFF; DNA: TGCGCCAGCAGCCGGGCCAGGGCAACTGAAGCTTTCTTT
J: TRBJ2-3; V: TRBV4-3; D: TRBD1; size: .; CDR3: CASSQHRGLTDTQYF; DNA: TGCGCCAGCAGCCAGCACAGGGGCCTCACAGATACGCAGTATTTT
J: TRBJ1-2; V: TRBV13; D: .; size: few; CDR3: CASSLEAGESNYGYTF; DNA: TGTGCCAGCAGCTTAGAGGCAGGGGAATCTAACTATGGCTACACCTTC